This is a list of T cell receptor beta chains from one sample in a study of human T cells and chemical hapten exposure. TCRdb reanalysed the RACE reads using MiXCR and keeps one entry per CDR3 protein. The sample carries approximately 89,000 distinct CDR3 sequences, around 6.7% recorded once. The sequencing here drew on whole blood, taken in connection with sensitization to the hapten diphenylcyclopropenone (DPC). The source is a woman in her 30s with alopecia areata. Some clones in this sample may be carry-over from other donors' samples. CDR3s include the opening cysteine and the closing phenylalanine or tryptophan. The order of the fields is D gene, J gene, V gene, clone size, CDR3 length, CDR3 DNA, CDR3 protein. D genes are given only for firm matches. Only some rows state a clone size, as once, few, many or a class for expanded clones.

TRBD2	TRBJ2-1	TRBV6-1	few	18	TGTGCCAGCAGTGAATTAAGTAGCGGGGGGATTCTCTACAATGAGCAGTTCTTC	CASSELSSGGILYNEQFF
-	TRBJ1-2	TRBV6-5	few	14	TGTGCCAGCAGTTACGCAGGAAACAACTATGGCTACACCTTC	CASSYAGNNYGYTF
-	TRBJ2-2	TRBV12-3/TRBV12-4	many	12	TGTGCCAGCAGTTTAGGGTCCGGGGAGCTGTTTTTT	CASSLGSGELFF
TRBD1	TRBJ1-1	TRBV2	many	14	TGTGCCAGCAGTTGGGACAGGGTGGCGGGTGAAGCTTTCTTT	CASSWDRVAGEAFF
TRBD2	TRBJ2-7	TRBV12-3/TRBV12-4	-	12	TGTGCCAGCAGGATCGCTAGCGGGGAGCAGTACTTC	CASRIASGEQYF
TRBD1	TRBJ1-1	TRBV6-5	many	14	TGTGCCAGCACTATGACAGGGATGAACACTGAAGCTTTCTTT	CASTMTGMNTEAFF
TRBD2	TRBJ2-3	TRBV6-1	few	15	TGTGCCAGCAGCCTTACCCGGGGGGGCACAGATACGCAGTATTTT	CASSLTRGGTDTQYF
TRBD2	TRBJ2-7	TRBV27	many	14	TGTGCCAGCAGTTACGGGGGGGCAACCTACGAGCAGTACTTC	CASSYGGATYEQYF
-	TRBJ2-4	TRBV7-9	many	15	TGTGCCAGCAGCCGACAGGGACTAGCCAAAAACATTCAGTACTTC	CASSRQGLAKNIQYF
TRBD2	TRBJ2-7	TRBV5-1	many	16	TGCGCCAGCAGCTTGGGCCCGACTAGCGCTTCCTACGAGCAGTACTTC	CASSLGPTSASYEQYF
-	TRBJ2-7	TRBV19	many	13	TGTGCCAGTAGTGAAGTGACAGCCTACGAGCAGTACTTC	CASSEVTAYEQYF
-	TRBJ2-5	TRBV5-1	many	14	TGCGCCAGCAGCTTGGAAGGGGGGTATGAGACCCAGTACTTC	CASSLEGGYETQYF
TRBD2	TRBJ2-1	TRBV12-3/TRBV12-4	-	13	TGTGCCAGCAGTTTGGGATTGGGTACTAGCGGGAACTTC	CASSLGLGTSGNF
-	TRBJ1-2	TRBV7-3	-	14	TGTGCCAGCAGCTTACTTCCAGGGAACTATGGCTACACCTTC	CASSLLPGNYGYTF
-	TRBJ2-3	TRBV2	many	14	TGTGCCAGCAGCCATGGACTATTCCCAGATACGCAGTATTTT	CASSHGLFPDTQYF
-	TRBJ1-1	TRBV7-3	few	14	TGTGCCAGCAGCCCCTTAGGACCTAACACTGAAGCTTTCTTT	CASSPLGPNTEAFF
TRBD1	TRBJ2-7	TRBV7-9	many	13	TGTGCCAGCAGCAACAACAGGGGTGTCGAGCAGTACTTC	CASSNNRGVEQYF
-	TRBJ2-3	TRBV7-2	many	14	TGTGCCAGCAGCTTAGCTTTAGGGAAAGATACGCAGTATTTT	CASSLALGKDTQYF
-	TRBJ1-1	TRBV7-9	-	14	TGTGCCAGCAGCCATGGGGGGGAGGGAATTGAAGCTTTCTTT	CASSHGGEGIEAFF
TRBD2	TRBJ2-7	TRBV10-3	many	14	TGTGCCATCAGTGGGACTAGCGGGGGCTACGAGCAGTACTTC	CAISGTSGGYEQYF
TRBD1	TRBJ1-2	TRBV15	many	15	TGTGCCACCAGCAGAGACTCACAGGGGGCTCTCGGCTACACCTTC	CATSRDSQGALGYTF
-	TRBJ1-1	TRBV2	many	16	TGTGCCAGCAGTCCTCGGAGACAGCAGCCTAACACTGAAGCTTTCTTT	CASSPRRQQPNTEAFF
-	TRBJ1-2	TRBV6-1	-	13	TGTGCCAGCAGTGACGCATTTAACTATGGCTACACCTTC	CASSDAFNYGYTF
-	TRBJ2-5	TRBV29-1	few	12	TGCAGCGTTGATGGCGGACAAGAGACCCAGTACTTC	CSVDGGQETQYF
-	TRBJ2-7	TRBV12-3/TRBV12-4	many	13	TGTGCCAGCAGCCTCAAAGGGGTGTACGAGCAGTACTTC	CASSLKGVYEQYF
-	TRBJ2-3	TRBV14	many	13	TGTGCCAGCAGCCATGAAAACACAGATACGCAGTATTTT	CASSHENTDTQYF
-	TRBJ1-5	TRBV6-1	-	16	TGTGCCAGCTGTGAAGTCCTGACAGGTGGATATCAGCCCCAGCATTTT	CASCEVLTGGYQPQHF